The source of this T cell receptor beta chain is a study of blood T cell repertoires in COVID-19. This clone was observed a handful of times. The method was immunoSEQ multiplex PCR; TCRdb's version includes in-frame clones alone and lacks a portion of them. Of 150,000 to 200,000 clones in the sample, about 86% are singletons; the top ten hold approximately 4%. The V and J ends lost 2 bases and 6 bases, in that order; junction bases with no gene match: 5. Germline CDR1 SGHAT, CDR2 FQDESV (reference sequence). This CDR3 is 15 amino acids long. The specimen was peripheral blood. The chain is built from TRBV11-1 and TRBJ1-4, with TRBD1 identical over 8 bases. The sequence derives from a woman between 65 and 79 years old with acute or convalescent COVID-19. The CDR3 spells CASSLFAGGDEKLFF. DNA of the CDR3: TGTGCCAGCAGCTTATTTGCAGGGGGCGATGAAAAACTGTTTTTT.